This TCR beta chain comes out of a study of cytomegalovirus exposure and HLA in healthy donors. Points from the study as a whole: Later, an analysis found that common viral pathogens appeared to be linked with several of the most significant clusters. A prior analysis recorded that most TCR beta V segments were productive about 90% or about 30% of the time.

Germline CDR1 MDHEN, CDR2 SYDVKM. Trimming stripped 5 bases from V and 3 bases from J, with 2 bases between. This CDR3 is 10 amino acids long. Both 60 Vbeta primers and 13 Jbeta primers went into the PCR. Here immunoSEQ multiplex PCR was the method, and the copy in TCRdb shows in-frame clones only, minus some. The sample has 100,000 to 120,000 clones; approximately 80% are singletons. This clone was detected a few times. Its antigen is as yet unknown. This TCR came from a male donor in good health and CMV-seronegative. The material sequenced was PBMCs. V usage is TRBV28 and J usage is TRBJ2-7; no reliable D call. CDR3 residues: CASSLYEQYF. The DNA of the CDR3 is TGTGCCAGCAGTCTCTACGAGCAGTACTTC.